This T cell receptor (beta chain) was recovered during a study of shared clonotypes between healthy human individuals. The assay was immunoSEQ multiplex PCR, and TCRdb's table has in-frame clones only and misses some. The sample lists about 2 million clones, 90% to 95% occurring once. CDR1 SNHLY and CDR2 FYNNEI come from the germline V gene. The CDR3 consists of 11 residues. Between the trimmed V and J ends, which lost 6 bases and 4 bases, there was a span of 4 bases. Concerning this clone itself: The same CDR3 also results from other DNA sequences found in this sample.

The receptor's source is a man in his late teens or twenties in good health. Source material: naive CD4+ T cells sorted from blood. Subset indicated: CD45RA+ positively selected. The chain couples TRBV2 to TRBJ2-1; D remains unclear. The chain's CDR3 is CASREYNEQFF. CDR3 DNA sequence: TGTGCCAGCAGAGAGTACAATGAGCAGTTCTTC.